This note documents a single T cell receptor beta chain sequence. In the authors' workflow: Reference gene primer amplification gave nucleated cell count estimates. The repertoire was sequenced with immunoSEQ multiplex PCR; TCRdb's copy has only in-frame clones and lacks some. Clone size and the V and J calls come from that table; the DNA yielded D and trimming. The table shows about 83,000 clones, with roughly 80% occurring only once. The data derive from a study of blood T cell repertoires in COVID-19. The CDR3 sequence is 16 residues long. Looked up from germline, CDR1 is MNHEY and CDR2 is SVGAGI. Unmatched junction bases numbered 9, after V lost 2 bases and J lost 7 bases.

The clonotype originates from a woman aged 80 or over with acute or convalescent COVID-19. This rearrangement joins TRBV6-5 to TRBJ1-5; 9 bases line up with TRBD1. Sequences were obtained from peripheral blood. CDR3 DNA sequence: TGTGCCAGCAGTTACGGGAACAGGGGGCGCGGACAGCCCCAGCATTTT. Translation gives CASSYGNRGRGQPQHF.